This is a list of T cell receptor beta chains from one sample in a study of T cell clones after liver transplantation. The table came from immunoSEQ multiplex PCR; TCRdb's copy has only in-frame clones and leaves some out. The sample records 98,000 or so clones, 82% being singletons. Sequenced material: CD4+ T cells from blood, taken before liver transplant. The receptor set was obtained from a human donor who received a liver transplant. Both conserved end residues are part of each CDR3. A D gene is named only where the DNA matches it firmly. The listing skips clone size in some rows; elsewhere it reads once, few, many or a size class.

D gene: TRBD1; V gene: TRBV10-3; J gene: TRBJ2-2; clone size: -; CDR3 protein: CAISQGQGTGELFF; CDR3 DNA: TGTGCCATCAGTCAGGGACAGGGGACCGGGGAGCTGTTTTTT
D gene: TRBD1; V gene: TRBV5-1; J gene: TRBJ1-1; clone size: -; CDR3 protein: CASSRGTGPQTEAFF; CDR3 DNA: TGCGCCAGCAGCAGGGGGACAGGGCCTCAAACTGAAGCTTTCTTT
D gene: TRBD2; V gene: TRBV14; J gene: TRBJ2-7; clone size: -; CDR3 protein: CASSQVGGLEGLEQYF; CDR3 DNA: TGTGCCAGCAGCCAAGTGGGCGGACTAGAAGGGCTCGAGCAGTACTTC
D gene: TRBD1; V gene: TRBV7-9; J gene: TRBJ2-7; clone size: -; CDR3 protein: CASSLVVTGGSYEQYF; CDR3 DNA: TGTGCCAGCAGCTTAGTAGTGACAGGGGGCAGTTACGAGCAGTACTTC
D gene: TRBD1; V gene: TRBV19; J gene: TRBJ2-2; clone size: -; CDR3 protein: CASSTGQGRGATGELFF; CDR3 DNA: TGTGCCAGTAGTACGGGACAGGGGAGGGGAGCCACCGGGGAGCTGTTTTTT
D gene: -; V gene: TRBV21-1; J gene: TRBJ2-7; clone size: -; CDR3 protein: CASSKVGPVYEQYF; CDR3 DNA: TGTGCCAGCAGCAAGGTGGGACCGGTCTACGAGCAGTACTTC
D gene: TRBD1; V gene: TRBV6-5; J gene: TRBJ1-4; clone size: -; CDR3 protein: CASSRGQGHEKLFF; CDR3 DNA: TGTGCCAGCAGCCGGGGACAGGGGCATGAAAAACTGTTTTTT
D gene: -; V gene: TRBV7-3; J gene: TRBJ2-2; clone size: -; CDR3 protein: CASSPASANTGELFF; CDR3 DNA: TGTGCCAGCAGCCCTGCGAGCGCGAACACCGGGGAGCTGTTTTTT
D gene: -; V gene: TRBV6-5; J gene: TRBJ1-6; clone size: once; CDR3 protein: CASRRESYNSPLHF; CDR3 DNA: TGTGCCAGCAGGCGGGAGTCCTATAATTCACCCCTCCACTTT
D gene: TRBD2; V gene: TRBV5-1; J gene: TRBJ2-1; clone size: few; CDR3 protein: CASSLDGSGGYNEQFF; CDR3 DNA: TGCGCCAGCAGCTTGGATGGTAGCGGGGGGTACAATGAGCAGTTCTTC
D gene: -; V gene: TRBV2; J gene: TRBJ1-1; clone size: -; CDR3 protein: CASSAGPRNTEAFF; CDR3 DNA: TGTGCCAGCAGTGCCGGTCCCAGGAACACTGAAGCTTTCTTT
D gene: TRBD1; V gene: TRBV7-2; J gene: TRBJ1-2; clone size: medium-sized; CDR3 protein: CASSFSTGGSGYTF; CDR3 DNA: TGTGCCAGCAGCTTCTCTACAGGGGGTTCTGGCTACACCTTC
D gene: -; V gene: TRBV27; J gene: TRBJ2-1; clone size: -; CDR3 protein: CASIPGQARGGSSYNEQFF; CDR3 DNA: TGTGCCAGCATCCCTGGACAGGCGCGAGGGGGGAGTTCCTACAATGAGCAGTTCTTC
D gene: -; V gene: TRBV30; J gene: TRBJ2-7; clone size: -; CDR3 protein: CAWIPPGAHSYEQYF; CDR3 DNA: TGTGCCTGGATCCCCCCCGGGGCACACTCCTACGAGCAGTACTTC
D gene: TRBD1; V gene: TRBV6-1; J gene: TRBJ1-3; clone size: -; CDR3 protein: CASRGQGVSGNTIYF; CDR3 DNA: TGTGCCAGCAGAGGACAGGGGGTCTCTGGAAACACCATATATTTT
D gene: TRBD2; V gene: TRBV11-2; J gene: TRBJ2-1; clone size: -; CDR3 protein: CASSLIREGYNEQFF; CDR3 DNA: TGTGCCAGCAGCTTAATACGGGAGGGCTACAATGAGCAGTTCTTC
D gene: -; V gene: TRBV30; J gene: TRBJ2-4; clone size: -; CDR3 protein: CAWSGGPDLIAKNIQYF; CDR3 DNA: TGTGCCTGGAGTGGGGGGCCCGACTTGATAGCCAAAAACATTCAGTACTTC
D gene: -; V gene: TRBV27; J gene: TRBJ1-2; clone size: -; CDR3 protein: CAILPYGYTF; CDR3 DNA: TGTGCCATCCTACCCTATGGCTACACCTTC
D gene: TRBD1; V gene: TRBV28; J gene: TRBJ2-7; clone size: -; CDR3 protein: CASSLLGQGAYEQYF; CDR3 DNA: TGTGCCAGCAGCCTACTCGGACAGGGGGCCTACGAGCAGTACTTC
D gene: -; V gene: TRBV27; J gene: TRBJ2-2; clone size: -; CDR3 protein: CASSTRAPKAGELFF; CDR3 DNA: TGTGCCAGCAGTACTCGGGCGCCAAAGGCCGGGGAGCTGTTTTTT
D gene: TRBD2; V gene: TRBV7-2; J gene: TRBJ2-2; clone size: -; CDR3 protein: CASSVTGTRNTGELFF; CDR3 DNA: TGTGCCAGCAGTGTCACCGGGACTAGGAACACCGGGGAGCTGTTTTTT
D gene: TRBD2; V gene: TRBV6-1; J gene: TRBJ2-3; clone size: few; CDR3 protein: CASGRLAATDTQYF; CDR3 DNA: TGTGCCAGCGGGAGACTAGCGGCCACAGATACGCAGTATTTT
D gene: -; V gene: TRBV18; J gene: TRBJ2-5; clone size: few; CDR3 protein: CASSPQSSGAGKETQYF; CDR3 DNA: TGTGCCAGCTCACCACAATCCTCAGGGGCAGGGAAAGAGACCCAGTACTTC
D gene: -; V gene: TRBV5-5; J gene: TRBJ2-7; clone size: -; CDR3 protein: CASTLGNYEQYF; CDR3 DNA: TGTGCCAGCACCCTGGGGAACTACGAGCAGTACTTC
D gene: TRBD2; V gene: TRBV7-6; J gene: TRBJ2-7; clone size: -; CDR3 protein: CASSFGTSGESYEQYF; CDR3 DNA: TGTGCCAGCAGCTTTGGGACTAGCGGGGAGTCCTACGAGCAGTACTTC
D gene: TRBD2; V gene: TRBV5-1; J gene: TRBJ2-7; clone size: -; CDR3 protein: CASSLELAGAEQYF; CDR3 DNA: TGCGCCAGCAGCTTGGAGCTAGCGGGAGCCGAGCAGTACTTC
D gene: -; V gene: TRBV18; J gene: TRBJ2-7; clone size: -; CDR3 protein: CASSPLSAKSYEQYF; CDR3 DNA: TGTGCCAGCTCACCCCTCAGCGCGAAAAGTTACGAGCAGTACTTC
D gene: -; V gene: TRBV19; J gene: TRBJ1-1; clone size: -; CDR3 protein: CASSKTGLLNTEAFF; CDR3 DNA: TGTGCCAGTAGTAAGACAGGTTTGTTGAACACTGAAGCTTTCTTT
D gene: TRBD1; V gene: TRBV7-3; J gene: TRBJ2-5; clone size: -; CDR3 protein: CASSRQGIAGETQYF; CDR3 DNA: TGTGCCAGCAGCAGACAGGGAATAGCTGGGGAGACCCAGTACTTC
D gene: -; V gene: TRBV5-7; J gene: TRBJ1-3; clone size: -; CDR3 protein: CASSLDGYSGNTIYF; CDR3 DNA: TGTGCCAGCAGCTTGGACGGATACTCTGGAAACACCATATATTTT
D gene: -; V gene: TRBV7-9; J gene: TRBJ1-5; clone size: -; CDR3 protein: CASSLAETGNQPQHF; CDR3 DNA: TGTGCCAGCAGCTTAGCGGAGACGGGCAATCAGCCCCAGCATTTT
D gene: -; V gene: TRBV7-2; J gene: TRBJ2-2; clone size: once; CDR3 protein: CASSLGQLLNGELFF; CDR3 DNA: TGTGCCAGCAGCTTAGGGCAACTGCTAAACGGGGAGCTGTTTTTT
D gene: -; V gene: TRBV6-5; J gene: TRBJ2-2; clone size: -; CDR3 protein: CASSYSRFGGTGELFF; CDR3 DNA: TGTGCCAGCAGTTACTCCAGGTTCGGGGGCACCGGGGAGCTGTTTTTT
D gene: TRBD1; V gene: TRBV28; J gene: TRBJ2-1; clone size: -; CDR3 protein: CASSLDRGNEQFF; CDR3 DNA: TGTGCCAGCAGTTTGGACAGGGGAAATGAGCAGTTCTTC
D gene: -; V gene: TRBV4-1; J gene: TRBJ2-7; clone size: once; CDR3 protein: CASSQVEGAYEQYF; CDR3 DNA: TGCGCCAGCAGCCAAGTAGAGGGGGCCTACGAGCAGTACTTC
D gene: -; V gene: TRBV5-1; J gene: TRBJ2-5; clone size: -; CDR3 protein: CASSLRFMDTIAETQYF; CDR3 DNA: TGCGCCAGCAGCTTAAGGTTCATGGATACAATTGCAGAGACCCAGTACTTC
D gene: TRBD1; V gene: TRBV6-6; J gene: TRBJ1-2; clone size: -; CDR3 protein: CASSYIPGTGSGGYTF; CDR3 DNA: TGTGCCAGCAGTTACATCCCTGGGACAGGGAGCGGCGGCTACACCTTC
D gene: -; V gene: TRBV2; J gene: TRBJ2-5; clone size: -; CDR3 protein: CASRREPQETQYF; CDR3 DNA: TGTGCCAGCAGAAGGGAACCACAAGAGACCCAGTACTTC
D gene: TRBD1; V gene: TRBV6-1; J gene: TRBJ2-3; clone size: -; CDR3 protein: CATTRDRGNADTQYF; CDR3 DNA: TGTGCCACGACACGTGACAGGGGGAATGCGGATACGCAGTATTTT
D gene: TRBD2; V gene: TRBV7-6; J gene: TRBJ2-3; clone size: few; CDR3 protein: CASSFGGTSVTDTQYF; CDR3 DNA: TGTGCCAGCAGCTTTGGGGGGACTAGTGTGACAGATACGCAGTATTTT
D gene: TRBD1; V gene: TRBV28; J gene: TRBJ1-5; clone size: -; CDR3 protein: CASRPGQGRPGGQPQHF; CDR3 DNA: TGTGCCAGCAGGCCGGGACAGGGACGACCGGGAGGACAGCCCCAGCATTTT
D gene: -; V gene: TRBV7-8; J gene: TRBJ2-2; clone size: -; CDR3 protein: CASSPLSTPAGTGELFF; CDR3 DNA: TGTGCCAGCAGCCCCTTATCGACACCCGCGGGCACCGGGGAGCTGTTTTTT
D gene: TRBD2; V gene: TRBV29-1; J gene: TRBJ2-1; clone size: -; CDR3 protein: CSVAGGGSSYNEQFF; CDR3 DNA: TGCAGCGTTGCCGGGGGGGGAAGCTCCTACAATGAGCAGTTCTTC
D gene: -; V gene: TRBV6-5; J gene: TRBJ1-4; clone size: -; CDR3 protein: CASNPTQPSNEKLFF; CDR3 DNA: TGTGCCAGCAACCCAACACAGCCTTCTAATGAAAAACTGTTTTTT
D gene: TRBD1; V gene: TRBV5-8; J gene: TRBJ1-5; clone size: -; CDR3 protein: CASSLGVRGKDQPQHF; CDR3 DNA: TGTGCCAGCAGCTTGGGGGTCAGGGGGAAGGATCAGCCCCAGCATTTT
D gene: TRBD2; V gene: TRBV7-3; J gene: TRBJ2-1; clone size: few; CDR3 protein: CASSSNSGNEQFF; CDR3 DNA: TGTGCCAGCAGCTCGAATAGCGGGAATGAGCAGTTCTTC
D gene: -; V gene: TRBV5-1; J gene: TRBJ2-1; clone size: -; CDR3 protein: CASSGHGVYNEQFF; CDR3 DNA: TGCGCCAGCAGCGGGCACGGGGTCTACAATGAGCAGTTCTTC
D gene: -; V gene: TRBV2; J gene: TRBJ1-4; clone size: -; CDR3 protein: CASNTGTRLFF; CDR3 DNA: TGTGCCAGCAATACCGGGACCAGACTGTTTTTT
D gene: -; V gene: TRBV5-1; J gene: TRBJ1-1; clone size: -; CDR3 protein: CASSSGGSNTEAFF; CDR3 DNA: TGCGCCAGCAGTTCGGGGGGTTCGAACACTGAAGCTTTCTTT
D gene: TRBD1; V gene: TRBV7-2; J gene: TRBJ2-7; clone size: -; CDR3 protein: CASSSRQGSYEQYF; CDR3 DNA: TGTGCCAGCAGCTCCCGACAGGGTTCCTACGAGCAGTACTTC
D gene: TRBD1; V gene: TRBV28; J gene: TRBJ1-5; clone size: few; CDR3 protein: CASSPTGARNQPQHF; CDR3 DNA: TGTGCCAGCAGTCCCACAGGGGCGCGCAATCAGCCCCAGCATTTT
D gene: -; V gene: TRBV5-1; J gene: TRBJ1-3; clone size: -; CDR3 protein: CASSLDSSLSGNTIYF; CDR3 DNA: TGCGCCAGCAGCTTGGACAGCTCCCTCTCTGGAAACACCATATATTTT
D gene: TRBD1; V gene: TRBV6-1; J gene: TRBJ1-2; clone size: -; CDR3 protein: CASGELRGLGYTF; CDR3 DNA: TGTGCCAGCGGGGAACTCAGGGGGTTAGGCTACACCTTC
D gene: TRBD1; V gene: TRBV27; J gene: TRBJ1-2; clone size: -; CDR3 protein: CASSSLPRGLNGYTF; CDR3 DNA: TGTGCCAGCAGTTCCCTCCCTAGGGGGCTGAATGGCTACACCTTC
D gene: TRBD1; V gene: TRBV6-1; J gene: TRBJ2-7; clone size: -; CDR3 protein: CATQDRGASYEQYF; CDR3 DNA: TGTGCCACCCAGGACAGGGGGGCCTCCTACGAGCAGTACTTC
D gene: TRBD2; V gene: TRBV29-1; J gene: TRBJ2-5; clone size: -; CDR3 protein: CSVMRGAAETQYF; CDR3 DNA: TGCAGCGTTATGCGGGGGGCGGCGGAGACCCAGTACTTC